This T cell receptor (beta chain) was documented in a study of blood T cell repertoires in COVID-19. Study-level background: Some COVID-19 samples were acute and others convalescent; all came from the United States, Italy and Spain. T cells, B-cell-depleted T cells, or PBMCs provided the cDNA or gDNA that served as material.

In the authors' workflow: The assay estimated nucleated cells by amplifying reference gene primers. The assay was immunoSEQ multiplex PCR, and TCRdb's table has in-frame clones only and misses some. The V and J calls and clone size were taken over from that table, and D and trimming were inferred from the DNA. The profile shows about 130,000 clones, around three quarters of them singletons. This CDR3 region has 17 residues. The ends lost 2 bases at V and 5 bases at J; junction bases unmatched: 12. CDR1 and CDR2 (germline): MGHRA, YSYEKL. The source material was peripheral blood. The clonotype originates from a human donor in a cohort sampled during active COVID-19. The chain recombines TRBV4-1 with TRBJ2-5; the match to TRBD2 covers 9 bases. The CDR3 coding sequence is TGCGCCAGCAGCCAAAGTCCCTCGGGAAGCGGGGGGGAGACCCAGTACTTC. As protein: CASSQSPSGSGGETQYF.